One sample yielded the 10 T cell receptor beta chains listed below, sequenced in a study of T cells after yellow fever vaccination. One entry per CDR3 protein, called by TCRdb with MiXCR from the 5' RACE reads. The sample lists fewer than 150,000 distinct CDR3 sequences; over 7% were seen once. The sample here was CD4+ T cells sorted from PBMCs, taken 5 days after the yellow fever booster vaccination. These receptors were collected from a man aged 25 to 40 who received the YFV17D yellow fever vaccine.

This clonotype has at least ten counts. This chain uses TRBV7-9 with TRBJ2-7, with 10 bases that match TRBD2. This CDR3 comprises 15 residues. The germline V gene encodes CDR1 SEHNR and CDR2 FQNEAQ (reference sequence). With V trimmed by 1 base and J by 3 bases, 3 bases remained unmatched. The CDR3 coding sequence is TGTGCCAGCAGCTTAGGCCTAGCGGGAGACTACGAGCAGTACTTC. The encoded protein is CASSLGLAGDYEQYF.

The V gene is TRBV20-1, the J gene TRBJ2-3; 7 nucleotides match TRBD2. In germline, CDR1 is DFQATT, CDR2 SNEGSKA (reference sequence). With 0 bases clipped from V and 2 bases from J, the junction kept 5 bases outside the gene matches. The CDR3 consists of 15 residues. CDR3 in amino acids: CSAREREWYTDTQYF. In DNA, the CDR3 is TGCAGTGCTAGAGAGCGGGAGTGGTACACAGATACGCAGTATTTT.

About this clonotype itself: A junction end diverges from the germline sequence, so it may reflect a read error. The chain's CDR3 is CAISPGLLGSDTGELFF. The CDR3 DNA is TGTGCCATCAGCCCCGGGCTCCTGGGCTCGGACACCGGGGAGCTGTTTTTT. The rearrangement joins TRBV5-5 to TRBJ2-2; D unresolved. Germline-derived CDR1 and CDR2 are SGHKS and YYEKEE (reference sequence). CDR3 length: 17 amino acids.

This clonotype was detected many times. The chain carries TRBV9 and TRBJ2-1; D is perhaps TRBD2 (6 bases). Trimming cost V 3 bases and J 9 bases, with 28 bases left between them. The CDR3 loop spans 18 amino acids. CDR1 is SGDLS, CDR2 YYNGEE, per germline. The CDR3 protein is CASSALNPYGLTGAEQFF. Here the CDR3 DNA reads TGTGCCAGCAGCGCTCTGAACCCTTACGGACTAACCGGGGCTGAGCAGTTCTTC.

This clonotype was picked up many times. V is TRBV7-2 and J is TRBJ2-3, with D unresolved. The CDR3 contains 13 residues. In germline, CDR1 is SGHTA, CDR2 FQGNSA. Between the trimmed V and J ends, which lost 5 bases and 4 bases, there was a span of 10 bases. CDR3 in DNA: TGTGCCAGCAGCCCTCTCCTTGCAGATACGCAGTATTTT. This codes for CASSPLLADTQYF.

This clonotype was seen repeatedly, ten times or more. The rearrangement links TRBV2 to TRBJ2-2; D possibly uses TRBD1 or TRBD2 (5 bases each). Germline assignment: CDR1 SNHLY and CDR2 FYNNEI. CDR3 length: 12 amino acids. Trimming shortened V by 6 bases and J by 6 bases, and 8 bases separated the two germline ends. The CDR3, as DNA: TGTGCCAGCAGGAGGGACGCCGGGGAGCTGTTTTTT. Protein product: CASRRDAGELFF.

The sample holds many counts of this clonotype. The rearrangement uses TRBV5-1 and TRBJ2-5, with 12 bases fitting TRBD2. Germline values: CDR1 SGHRS, CDR2 YFSETQ. The CDR3 contains 14 residues. With 4 bases clipped from V and 5 bases from J, the junction kept 3 bases outside the gene matches. The CDR3 sequence is CASSASGRDETQYF. In DNA, the CDR3 is TGCGCCAGCAGCGCTAGCGGGAGGGATGAGACCCAGTACTTC.

There are many counts of this clonotype. V and J are TRBV3-1 and TRBJ2-1; 15 nucleotides match TRBD2. V was clipped by 2 bases and J by 7 bases; unmatched bases: 12. CDR1 LGHDT and CDR2 YNNKEL come from the germline V gene (reference sequence). The CDR3 spans 19 residues. The CDR3: CASSQRTSGRARLFNEQFF. The CDR3 nucleotides are TGTGCCAGCAGCCAAAGGACTAGCGGGAGGGCCCGATTATTTAATGAGCAGTTCTTC.

This clonotype was detected ten times or more. The CDR3, as DNA: TGTGCCAGCAGCTTACCTCCTAGACTAGGGGATACGCAGTATTTT. As protein: CASSLPPRLGDTQYF. The chain recombines TRBV7-9 with TRBJ2-3, with a weak D call TRBD2 (6 bases). This CDR3 comprises 15 residues. V was pared by 2 bases and J by 6 bases, with 15 bases between. Germline CDR1 reads SEHNR; CDR2 reads FQNEAQ (reference sequence).

The J gene is TRBJ2-5, the V gene TRBV28, with a tentative D call TRBD2 (6 bases). Germline CDR1 MDHEN, CDR2 SYDVKM. This CDR3 comprises 15 residues. With 5 bases removed from V and 2 bases from J, the gap between germline ends came to 15 bases. CDR3 DNA sequence: TGTGCCAGCAGTCCTGGACGGAGGGGACAAGAGACCCAGTACTTC. Translation: CASSPGRRGQETQYF.